This T cell receptor beta chain was observed in a study of T cell responses to AZD1222 COVID-19 vaccine. The assay was immunoSEQ multiplex PCR, and TCRdb's table has in-frame clones only and misses some. The sample has 120,000 to 150,000 clones; nearly 90% are singletons. The sample in question was peripheral blood, obtained 28 days after the second dose of the MenACWY control vaccine. The source of this sequence is an adult who received the MenACWY meningococcal vaccine as a control.

The CDR3 DNA reads TGTGCTAGTGGGCCTATTACAGGCGCTGAAGCTTTCTTT. Protein: CASGPITGAEAFF. This rearrangement joins TRBV12-5 to TRBJ1-1; possible D gene TRBD1, 5 bases. The CDR3 extends over 13 amino acids. The ends were cut back, 6 bases at V and 6 bases at J, with 14 bases in the middle. The germline gives CDR1 LGHNT, CDR2 FRNRAP.